This T cell receptor (beta chain) was observed in a study of blood T cell repertoires in COVID-19. As for the study in general: The samples span acute and convalescent COVID-19 from the United States, Italy and Spain.

Clones were read by immunoSEQ multiplex PCR, and TCRdb kept only the in-frame ones, dropping some. Among approximately 130,000 clones, over 70% were seen once, and the ten largest hold around 20%. V lost 11 bases and J lost 4, with 15 bases in between. The CDR3 is 13 residues long. Germline values: CDR1 SGHVS, CDR2 FNYEAQ. Only a few counts were recorded for this clone. J is TRBJ1-5 and V is TRBV7-6; perhaps TRBD1 as D (5 bases). The sequence was obtained from a man aged 80 or over with acute or convalescent COVID-19. The material sequenced was peripheral blood. The CDR3 region has the DNA TGTGCCGGATGGACAAGTCCTAATCAGCCCCAGCATTTT. This encodes CAGWTSPNQPQHF.